This record looks at one TCR beta chain sequence and its context. Germline V lookup: CDR1 DFQATT, CDR2 SNEGSKA (reference sequence). With 2 bases removed from V and 7 bases from J, the gap between germline ends came to 12 bases. The CDR3 is made up of 14 amino acids. Construction of TCR beta libraries relied on iRepertoire HTBI primers and on Arm-PCR targeting CDR3 regions. TCRdb ran MiXCR on the multiplex PCR reads and lists one entry per CDR3 protein. The profile shows roughly 350,000 distinct CDR3 sequences, around 15% of them singletons. Time point defined: newly diagnosed GD, antithyroid drugs for less than 3 months. Making the TCR library involved RNA that had been extracted from PBMCs. Graves' disease was diagnosed by American Thyroid Association guidelines. The record originates from a study of regulatory T cells in long-lasting Graves disease. The same sample was also studied in work on T cells in Graves' hyperthyroidism and ophthalmopathy. That work states: Patients between 18 and 65 years old had hyperthyroidism, newly diagnosed and lasting under 2 months. A first-round RT-PCR of the TCR CDR3 used the HTBI primer set. Peripheral blood also featured most of the thyroid clonotypes expanded above 0.001.

The chain employs TRBV20-1 and TRBJ1-6; D call uncertain. The source was peripheral blood mononuclear cells (PBMCs), collected at new diagnosis, from a patient treated with antithyroid drugs. The source of this sequence is a man aged 35 to 55 with Graves disease. The DNA for the CDR3 is TGCAGTGCTAGAATGGGCCTAAGCAATTCACCCCTCCACTTT. It encodes CSARMGLSNSPLHF.